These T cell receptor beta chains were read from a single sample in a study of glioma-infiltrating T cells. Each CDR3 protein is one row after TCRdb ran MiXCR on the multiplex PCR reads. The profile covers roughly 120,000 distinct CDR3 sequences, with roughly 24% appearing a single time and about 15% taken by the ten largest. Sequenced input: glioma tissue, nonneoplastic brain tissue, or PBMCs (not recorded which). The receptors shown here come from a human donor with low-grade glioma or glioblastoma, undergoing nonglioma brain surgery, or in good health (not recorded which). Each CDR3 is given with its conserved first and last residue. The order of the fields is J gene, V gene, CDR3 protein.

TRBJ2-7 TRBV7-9 CASSLGGVSYEQYF
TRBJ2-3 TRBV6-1 CATRLGTQYF
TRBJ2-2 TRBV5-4 CASSKPGQVNTGELFF
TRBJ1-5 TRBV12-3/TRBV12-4 CASSLAGREDQPQHF
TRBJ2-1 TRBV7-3 CASSLSELAEQFF
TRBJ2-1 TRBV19 CASSISSGDYNEQFF
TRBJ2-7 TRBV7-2 CASSPGTGDEQYF
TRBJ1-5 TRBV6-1 CASSPYSNQPQHF
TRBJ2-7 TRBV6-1 CASRDATSYEQYF
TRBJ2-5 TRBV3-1 CASSLGLAGGYETQYF
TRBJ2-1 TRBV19 CASSTPGQTYNEQFF
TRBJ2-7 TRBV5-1 CASSLIGRVVAHEQYF
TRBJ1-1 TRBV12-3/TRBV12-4 CASSSEEVDTEAFF
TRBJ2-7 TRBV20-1 CSASLGWEYF
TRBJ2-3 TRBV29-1 CSGWREETDTQYF
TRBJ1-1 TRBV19 CASSIGTRGLGTEAFF
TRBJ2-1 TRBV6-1 CASARGLGSYNEQFF
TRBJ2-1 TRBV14 CASSHSRDRFTKWQFF
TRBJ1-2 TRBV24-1 CATSDLPGYGYTF
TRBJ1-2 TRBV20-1 CSARMEQGYGYTF
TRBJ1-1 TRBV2 CASTRDVGNTEAFF
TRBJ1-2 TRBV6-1 CASRGMEYGYTF
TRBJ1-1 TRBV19 CASLGRQGTEAFF
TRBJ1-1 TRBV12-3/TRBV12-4 CASRGQIMNTEAFF
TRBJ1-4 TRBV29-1 CSVVLTGTNEKLFF
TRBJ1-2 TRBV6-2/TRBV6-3 CASSYQGGYTF
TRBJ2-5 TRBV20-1 CSARKSGTRQETQYF
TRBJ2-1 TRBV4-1 CASSHGGTGYNEQFF
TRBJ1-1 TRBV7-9 CASSLTDSRTEAFF
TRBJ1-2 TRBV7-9 CASSLDAGTRRGYTF
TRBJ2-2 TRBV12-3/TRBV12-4 CASSGTSVGELFF